The 12 T cell receptor beta chains below come from one sample, sequenced in a study of T cell repertoires in cytomegalovirus infection. TCRdb fed the reads into MiXCR, producing one record per CDR3 protein. Among about 310,000 distinct CDR3 sequences listed, 15% to 20% were seen once. Material: PBMCs. The receptors come from a human donor in good health (CMV status not recorded). Some clones in this sample may be carry-over from other donors' samples.

This clonotype was seen just once. The J gene is TRBJ1-1, the V gene TRBV19; D remains ambiguous. The CDR3 extends over 15 amino acids. CDR1 is LNHDA, CDR2 SQIVND, per germline (reference sequence). V lost 4 bases, J lost 1 base, and 13 bases lay in between. CDR3 sequence: CASSRAGRANTEAFF. As DNA, the CDR3 is TGTGCCAGTAGTAGGGCAGGACGGGCGAACACTGAAGCTTTCTTT.

This clonotype has ten or more counts. The chain employs TRBV19 and TRBJ2-2; D tentatively fits TRBD1 or TRBD2 (5 bases each). Germline lookup yields CDR1 LNHDA and CDR2 SQIVND (reference sequence). The CDR3 contains 15 residues. The ends were cut back, 6 bases at V and 3 bases at J, with 14 bases in the middle. The CDR3 is CASSIPEGHTGELFF. DNA of the CDR3: TGTGCCAGTAGCATCCCTGAGGGGCACACCGGGGAGCTGTTTTTT.

This clonotype was seen a handful of times. V gene TRBV20-1 combines with J gene TRBJ2-2; TRBD2 aligns across 7 bases. The CDR3 runs 13 residues. V gave up 5 bases and J gave up 0 bases; unmatched junction bases: 0. Germline V gene lookup returns CDR1 DFQATT and CDR2 SNEGSKA (reference sequence). CDR3: CSAGLANTGELFF. Here the CDR3 DNA reads TGCAGTGCTGGACTAGCGAACACCGGGGAGCTGTTTTTT.

This clonotype occurred many times. This chain links TRBV6-1 with TRBJ2-6; TRBD1 might be the D (5 bases). This CDR3 has 15 amino acids. The germline V and J ends were trimmed by 11 bases and 0 bases, with 14 bases remaining between them. From germline, CDR1 is MNHNS and CDR2 SASEGT. The CDR3 DNA is TGTGCCGGCCTGGACAAAAGCTCTGGGGCCAACGTCCTGACTTTC. It translates to CAGLDKSSGANVLTF.

This clonotype was counted many times. V is TRBV12-3 or TRBV12-4 and J is TRBJ2-6; the D gene could be TRBD1 or TRBD2 (5 bases each). Trimming cost V 3 bases and J 4 bases, with 10 bases left between them. The CDR3 runs 15 residues. The CDR3 region has the DNA TGTGCCAGCAGTTTGAGGGGAACCGGGGCCAACGTCCTGACTTTC. This codes for CASSLRGTGANVLTF.

The sample holds a few counts of this clonotype. The chain has TRBV20-1 and TRBJ2-7; 9 nucleotides match TRBD1. Germline V CDR1 and CDR2: DFQATT, SNEGSKA (reference sequence). The CDR3 covers 13 residues. With V trimmed by 5 bases and J by 4 bases, 6 bases remained unmatched. The CDR3 is CSASRDRAYEQYF. The DNA of the CDR3 is TGCAGTGCTTCTCGGGACAGGGCGTACGAGCAGTACTTC.

This clonotype was recorded many times. At one of its ends the junction is not consistent with the germline gene, which may arise from a read error. The V gene is TRBV7-2, the J gene TRBJ1-1; 8 nucleotides line up with TRBD1. In germline, CDR1 is SGHTA, CDR2 FQGNSA. The CDR3 consists of 17 residues. The CDR3, as DNA: TGTGCCAGCAGCCTAGCACTGGACAGGGTTCGGTACACTGAAGCTTTCTTT. Its protein is CASSLALDRVRYTEAFF.

The V gene is TRBV10-3, the J gene TRBJ2-1, with D unresolved. The CDR3 is 12 amino acids. The germline V gene has CDR1 ENHRY and CDR2 SYGVKD. Trimming cost V 4 bases and J 8 bases, with 9 bases left between them. CDR3 coding DNA: TGTGCCATCAGTGGGGTCTTGGATGAGCAGTTCTTC. Its protein product is CAISGVLDEQFF.

Ten or more counts support this clonotype. This sequence joins TRBV7-2 and TRBJ2-2, with D possibly TRBD1 on 5 matching bases. V lost 3 bases to trimming and J lost 0 bases, with 14 bases between them. The CDR3 runs 17 residues. CDR1 and CDR2 (germline): SGHTA, FQGNSA. The CDR3 sequence is CASSLGSRVPNTGELFF. The CDR3 DNA is TGTGCCAGCAGCTTGGGTTCCAGGGTCCCGAACACCGGGGAGCTGTTTTTT.

This clonotype was seen repeatedly, ten times or more. The chain has TRBV28 and TRBJ2-7; no firm D call. There are 15 residues in the CDR3. Germline loops: CDR1 MDHEN, CDR2 SYDVKM. Trimming removed 5 bases from V and 3 bases from J, with 17 bases in between. In nucleotides, the CDR3 is TGTGCCAGCAGTCATTCCTCCGGGTCGGGCTACGAGCAGTACTTC. This sequence encodes CASSHSSGSGYEQYF.

This clonotype was seen many times. The chain links TRBV7-9 to TRBJ1-5; 11 positions agree with TRBD1. V was pared by 5 bases and J by 5 bases, with 5 bases of the junction left unmatched. Germline V lookup: CDR1 SEHNR, CDR2 FQNEAQ (reference sequence). This CDR3 region has 15 residues. CDR3 in DNA: TGTGCCAGCAGCCCGGGACAGGGGGGGGATCAGCCCCAGCATTTT. Its protein product is CASSPGQGGDQPQHF.

This rearrangement joins TRBV6-5 to TRBJ1-2; D gene unclear. CDR3 length: 16 residues. Germline V gives CDR1 MNHEY, CDR2 SVGAGI. V dropped 0 bases and J dropped 8 bases, with 19 bases sitting between them. The CDR3 nucleotides read TGTGCCAGCAGTTACTCGAATTATCCAGCCGGTGGCGGCTACACCTTC. Translated, it gives CASSYSNYPAGGGYTF.